This T cell receptor (beta chain) was retrieved from a study of blood T cell repertoires in COVID-19. Here immunoSEQ multiplex PCR was the method, and the copy in TCRdb shows in-frame clones only, minus some. The repertoire has 80,000 to 100,000 clones, 87% of them found once; the top ten carry 15% to 20%. The sequenced material came from peripheral blood. The source of this sequence is a human donor in a cohort sampled during active COVID-19.

CDR3 DNA sequence: TGTGCCAGCAGTTTTAGCGGGAGAGACACCGGGGAGCTGTTTTTT. It specifies CASSFSGRDTGELFF. This chain connects TRBV7-8 to TRBJ2-2, with 9 bases that match TRBD2. V lost 6 bases and J lost 3; bases outside the gene matches: 5. There are 15 residues in the CDR3. Germline V gene lookup returns CDR1 SGHVS and CDR2 FQNEAQ.